A selection of T cell receptor beta chains follows, all from one sample in a study of blood T cell repertoires in COVID-19. Method: immunoSEQ multiplex PCR; TCRdb's copy keeps in-frame clones and lacks some. The sample includes 250,000 to 350,000 clones, under 90% of them seen just once. Sequencing was performed on PBMCs or T cells enriched from blood (not recorded which). Receptor source: a woman aged 45-60 years who had been exposed to COVID-19. Both conserved end residues are part of each CDR3. A D gene is named only where the DNA matches it firmly. Size tells how often a clone was seen (once, few, many) or the class of an expanded clone, and some rows leave it out.

j_call: TRBJ2-1
v_call: TRBV27
d_call: TRBD2
clone_size: -
cdr3_nt: TGTGCCAGCAGTGCCCTGCCCGGGACTAGCGGGGGGCCGAGCTCCTACAATGAGCAGTTCTTC
cdr3_aa: CASSALPGTSGGPSSYNEQFF

j_call: TRBJ2-1
v_call: TRBV30
d_call: TRBD1
clone_size: -
cdr3_nt: TGTGCCTGGAACAGGGGGAATGAGCAGTTCTTC
cdr3_aa: CAWNRGNEQFF

j_call: TRBJ2-6
v_call: TRBV30
d_call: -
clone_size: -
cdr3_nt: TGTGCCTGGATAGAAAATCACAGATTCACTGGGGCCAACGTCCTGACTTTC
cdr3_aa: CAWIENHRFTGANVLTF

j_call: TRBJ2-7
v_call: TRBV2
d_call: TRBD2
clone_size: few
cdr3_nt: TGTGCCAGCAGCTCTGGCCCCAACAGCGGGGCGGGAGCGCAGTACTTC
cdr3_aa: CASSSGPNSGAGAQYF

j_call: TRBJ1-6
v_call: TRBV4-1
d_call: TRBD1
clone_size: few
cdr3_nt: TGCGCCAGCAGCCAACAGGGGGCGGATTCACCCCTCCACTTT
cdr3_aa: CASSQQGADSPLHF

j_call: TRBJ2-5
v_call: TRBV13
d_call: TRBD2
clone_size: once
cdr3_nt: TGTGCCAGCAGCATGGGACTAGCGATGGGGACCCAGTACTTC
cdr3_aa: CASSMGLAMGTQYF

j_call: TRBJ1-1
v_call: TRBV20-1
d_call: -
clone_size: -
cdr3_nt: TGCAGTGCTAGTGTGGACAAAAAGGGGGCTGAAGCTTTCTTT
cdr3_aa: CSASVDKKGAEAFF

j_call: TRBJ1-2
v_call: TRBV7-2
d_call: -
clone_size: -
cdr3_nt: TGTGCCAGCAGCCAGACTGACAGACCCTACTATGGCTACACCTTC
cdr3_aa: CASSQTDRPYYGYTF

j_call: TRBJ2-1
v_call: TRBV2
d_call: TRBD2
clone_size: -
cdr3_nt: TGTGCCAATGGAGCGGGGGAGCCCTACAATGAGCAGTTCTTC
cdr3_aa: CANGAGEPYNEQFF

j_call: TRBJ1-3
v_call: TRBV14
d_call: TRBD1
clone_size: -
cdr3_nt: TGTGCCAGCAGCTACGATTTAGGGACAGGTGGCGACACCATATATTTT
cdr3_aa: CASSYDLGTGGDTIYF

j_call: TRBJ1-5
v_call: TRBV5-1
d_call: -
clone_size: -
cdr3_nt: TGCGCCAGCAGCCCGGGGGGGTCAGGCAATCAGCCCCAGCATTTT
cdr3_aa: CASSPGGSGNQPQHF

j_call: TRBJ1-5
v_call: TRBV4-2
d_call: -
clone_size: -
cdr3_nt: TGTGCCAGCAGCCAAGTTGAAGGGGCACATCAGCCCCAGCATTTT
cdr3_aa: CASSQVEGAHQPQHF

j_call: TRBJ2-1
v_call: TRBV6-5
d_call: -
clone_size: once
cdr3_nt: TGTGCCAGCAGGAAACTAGCCTCAGACAATGAGCAGTTCTTC
cdr3_aa: CASRKLASDNEQFF

j_call: TRBJ2-7
v_call: TRBV6-5
d_call: -
clone_size: -
cdr3_nt: TGTGCCACCTTCGACCAGGGCCTTTCCTACGAGCAGTACTTC
cdr3_aa: CATFDQGLSYEQYF

j_call: TRBJ2-1
v_call: TRBV27
d_call: TRBD1
clone_size: once
cdr3_nt: TGTGCCAGCCGATCCGAAGGGACAGGGGGGGATGAGCAGTTCTTC
cdr3_aa: CASRSEGTGGDEQFF

j_call: TRBJ1-2
v_call: TRBV28
d_call: -
clone_size: -
cdr3_nt: TGTGCCAGCAGCGGGGGTTATGGCTACACCTTC
cdr3_aa: CASSGGYGYTF

j_call: TRBJ2-3
v_call: TRBV24-1
d_call: -
clone_size: once
cdr3_nt: TGTGCCACCAGTGATTTGACCCGTGGGGGGTCGGGTACGCAGTATTTT
cdr3_aa: CATSDLTRGGSGTQYF

j_call: TRBJ1-3
v_call: TRBV7-2
d_call: -
clone_size: -
cdr3_nt: TGTGCCAGCAGCCTCGTTTACTCTGGAAACACCATATATTTT
cdr3_aa: CASSLVYSGNTIYF

j_call: TRBJ1-2
v_call: TRBV5-4
d_call: TRBD1
clone_size: -
cdr3_nt: TGTGCCAGCAGCATAGGACAGGTCGCTAACTATGGCTACACCTTC
cdr3_aa: CASSIGQVANYGYTF

j_call: TRBJ2-4
v_call: TRBV29-1
d_call: -
clone_size: -
cdr3_nt: TGCAGCGTTTCGTTTATCCGGACCATGACAGGAGTAGACATAGCCAAAAACATTCAGTACTTC
cdr3_aa: CSVSFIRTMTGVDIAKNIQYF

j_call: TRBJ1-3
v_call: TRBV13
d_call: TRBD1
clone_size: -
cdr3_nt: TGTGCCAGCAGCTTACTAGGACAGGGCTCTGGAAACACCATATATTTT
cdr3_aa: CASSLLGQGSGNTIYF

j_call: TRBJ1-2
v_call: TRBV14
d_call: TRBD1
clone_size: -
cdr3_nt: TGTGCCAGCAGCCAAGATCGACAGGGGAGTTATGGCTACACCTTC
cdr3_aa: CASSQDRQGSYGYTF

j_call: TRBJ2-3
v_call: TRBV27
d_call: -
clone_size: -
cdr3_nt: TGTGCCAGCAGGGGCCGGGCTAGCGGCACAGATACGCAGTATTTT
cdr3_aa: CASRGRASGTDTQYF

j_call: TRBJ1-4
v_call: TRBV3-1/TRBV3-2
d_call: TRBD1
clone_size: -
cdr3_nt: TGTGCCAGCAGCCGAGGGGACAGGGATAATGAAAAACTGTTTTTT
cdr3_aa: CASSRGDRDNEKLFF

j_call: TRBJ2-3
v_call: TRBV4-1
d_call: TRBD2
clone_size: -
cdr3_nt: TGCGCCAGCAGGTCAATACTAGCGGGGGGCACAGATACGCAGTATTTT
cdr3_aa: CASRSILAGGTDTQYF

j_call: TRBJ1-5
v_call: TRBV28
d_call: TRBD1
clone_size: -
cdr3_nt: TGTGCCAGCACCAATAGGTATGGGACAGTAAACCTCCCGGATCAGCCCCAGCATTTT
cdr3_aa: CASTNRYGTVNLPDQPQHF

j_call: TRBJ1-6
v_call: TRBV18
d_call: -
clone_size: -
cdr3_nt: TGTGCCAGCTCACCACCTGTCAGTGATAATTCACCCCTCCACTTT
cdr3_aa: CASSPPVSDNSPLHF

j_call: TRBJ2-7
v_call: TRBV5-4
d_call: -
clone_size: -
cdr3_nt: TGTGCCAGCAGCCACACGGAGGGTCCCTACGAGCAGTACTTC
cdr3_aa: CASSHTEGPYEQYF

j_call: TRBJ2-2
v_call: TRBV9
d_call: TRBD2
clone_size: -
cdr3_nt: TGTGCCAGCAGCGTTAGGACTAGCGGGGTGGGGGAGCTGTTTTTT
cdr3_aa: CASSVRTSGVGELFF

j_call: TRBJ1-1
v_call: TRBV3-1/TRBV3-2
d_call: -
clone_size: -
cdr3_nt: TGTGCCAGCAGCCAGGACATGAACACTGAAGCTTTCTTT
cdr3_aa: CASSQDMNTEAFF

j_call: TRBJ2-7
v_call: TRBV11-2
d_call: -
clone_size: -
cdr3_nt: TGTGCCAGCAGCTTATTTCCCCTCGAGCAGTACTTC
cdr3_aa: CASSLFPLEQYF

j_call: TRBJ1-1
v_call: TRBV22-1
d_call: -
clone_size: -
cdr3_nt: TGTCCTGGGAGCGCCCTAATGGACAGGGCTGCGTTAGTAAACACTGAAGCTTTCTTT
cdr3_aa: CPGSALMDRAALVNTEAFF

j_call: TRBJ1-2
v_call: TRBV19
d_call: -
clone_size: once
cdr3_nt: TGTGCCAGTAGTTCCGTCCGGGACACCGTCAACTATGGCTACACCTTC
cdr3_aa: CASSSVRDTVNYGYTF

j_call: TRBJ2-7
v_call: TRBV6-1
d_call: TRBD1
clone_size: -
cdr3_nt: TGTGCCAGCAGTGAAAATACAGGGGGGTCCTACGAGCAGTACTTC
cdr3_aa: CASSENTGGSYEQYF

j_call: TRBJ1-2
v_call: TRBV5-1
d_call: -
clone_size: -
cdr3_nt: TGCGCCAGCGCAGACCGGGGAGGCTACACCTTC
cdr3_aa: CASADRGGYTF

j_call: TRBJ1-2
v_call: TRBV5-8
d_call: -
clone_size: -
cdr3_nt: TGTGCCAGCAGCTTGGCGGGCGGGCCAACCTATGGCTACACCTTC
cdr3_aa: CASSLAGGPTYGYTF